This TCR beta chain was sequenced in a study of blood T cell repertoires in COVID-19. The wider study: Sites in the United States, Italy and Spain provided acute and convalescent COVID-19 samples.

Participants had their cohort set by participant-reported clinical history. V lost 2 bases to trimming and J lost 0 bases, with 22 bases between them. CDR1 is MDHEN, CDR2 SYDVKM, per germline. The CDR3 consists of 20 residues. Some clones are missing from TCRdb's copy, which holds only in-frame ones; the method was immunoSEQ multiplex PCR. The sample holds about 270,000 clones, 80% to 90% seen once. This TCR was recovered from a woman in her twenties or thirties with acute COVID-19. This rearrangement joins TRBV28 to TRBJ2-2; a possible D gene is TRBD1 (5 bases). The specimen was PBMCs or T cells enriched from blood (not recorded which). The CDR3 DNA reads TGTGCCAGCAGTTTAATGGCGGCATCCAGGGCCTTTTCGAACACCGGGGAGCTGTTTTTT. Its protein is CASSLMAASRAFSNTGELFF.